Below, one T cell receptor beta chain is given with its context. The target antigen is unknown. The sample comes from a study of cytomegalovirus exposure and HLA in healthy donors. Broader study findings: High sensitivity and specificity were reportedly achieved when the classifier diagnosed cytomegalovirus status.

In the PCR, 60 Vbeta and 13 Jbeta primers were used. Repertoires were generated with immunoSEQ multiplex PCR, while TCRdb's copy carries only in-frame clones and drops some. The sample has 140,000 or so clones; 75% to 85% are singletons. Germline trimming cut 4 bases from V and 5 bases from J; bases unmatched to any gene: 6. The CDR3 loop spans 15 amino acids. Germline V gene data show CDR1 as MNHNS and CDR2 as SASEGT. The source of this sequence is a woman aged 18-35 years in good health and CMV-seropositive. Material for sequencing was PBMCs. This rearrangement joins TRBV6-1 to TRBJ2-1, with 9 positions matching TRBD1. CDR3 in DNA: TGTGCCAGCAGTGCCCATGGGACAGGGCACAATGAGCAGTTCTTC. The encoded protein is CASSAHGTGHNEQFF.